This T cell receptor beta chain was sequenced in a study of T cell responses to AZD1222 COVID-19 vaccine. The CDR3 covers 14 residues. The V and J ends lost 5 bases and 5 bases, in that order; junction bases with no gene match: 7. Germline loops: CDR1 SGHNT, CDR2 YYREEE (reference sequence). On this clone itself: The antigen is undetermined.

Some clones are missing from TCRdb's copy, which holds only in-frame ones; the method was immunoSEQ multiplex PCR. This table has about 110,000 clones, about 86% appearing once. Findings of the study overall: Repertoire sampling occurred only after the peak T cell response. With dominance at 160-218 and 743-854, vaccine-associated CD4 TCRs spanned spike. Nearly half of spike-specific TCRs reportedly go after variant regions that carry no mutations. The donor group comprised mostly white British people and more females; the analysis possibly underestimated clonal diversity.

The material was peripheral blood, obtained on day 0 of AZD1222 vaccination. The chain has TRBV5-4 and TRBJ1-1, with 9 nucleotides matching TRBD1. This TCR derives from an adult in good health. Here the CDR3 DNA reads TGTGCCAGCAGTTCGGGACAGGGAGAGACTGAAGCTTTCTTT. It encodes CASSSGQGETEAFF. Using reference TRBV5-4 and TRBJ1-1 for the parts outside the CDR3, the full variable domain is ETGVTQSPTHLIKTRGQQVTLRCSSQSGHNTVSWYQQALGQGPQFIFQYYREEENGRGNFPPRFSGLQFPNYSSELNVNALELDDSALYLCASSSGQGETEAFFGQGTRLTVV.